This T cell receptor beta chain was observed in a study of shared clonotypes between healthy human individuals. A note on this clone: Its antigen is not known.

The study ran the assay at deep level. Libraries were prepared by immunoSEQ multiplex PCR; TCRdb keeps only in-frame clonotypes and omits some of them. The sample shows about half a million clones, roughly 85% of them seen only once. Without sorting, samples used some 84 million PBMCs for genomic DNA. Study-level results: Depth of sequencing was expected to influence donor clonotype sharing.

The CDR3 extends over 13 amino acids. The V gene lost 2 bases and the J gene lost 2 bases, with 7 bases spanning the gap. CDR1 is MRHNA and CDR2 is SNTAGT in the germline V gene. V is TRBV6-4 and J is TRBJ2-7; either TRBD1 or TRBD2 may fit D (5 bases each). This receptor was identified in a middle-aged woman in good health. Some clones in this sample may be carry-over from other donors' samples. The specimen sequenced was PBMCs. CDR3 loop: CASSDPGPYEQYF. CDR3 coding DNA: TGTGCCAGCAGTGACCCGGGGCCCTACGAGCAGTACTTC.